The 2 T cell receptor beta chains reported below all come from one sample, sequenced in a study of molecular identifiers for immune sequencing clone quantification. In TCRdb, the PCR reads were re-called with MiXCR into one record per CDR3 protein. The data show a few hundred thousand distinct CDR3 sequences, about 23% seen once. Source material: naive CD8+ T cells from blood, with Jurkat cell RNA spiked in. Stated subset: FACS-sorted CD8+CD4-CCR7+CD45RA+ naive T cells. All receptors come from a human donor in good health. Some libraries in this study had Jurkat cell RNA spiked in.

This clonotype appeared a few times. The chain is built from TRBV29-1 and TRBJ1-1; possible D gene TRBD1, 6 bases. V was trimmed by 6 bases and J by 7 bases, leaving 15 bases between them. This CDR3 comprises 12 residues. Germline V lookup: CDR1 SQVTM, CDR2 ANQGSEA. CDR3 sequence: CSVEMGAGEAFF. CDR3 bases: TGCAGCGTGGAAATGGGGGCAGGTGAAGCTTTCTTT. Filled out from reference TRBV29-1 and TRBJ1-1, the complete variable domain reads SAVISQKPSRDICQRGTSLTIQCQVDSQVTMMFWYRQQPGQSLTLIATANQGSEATYESGFVIDKFPISRPNLTFSTLTVSNMSPEDSSIYLCSVEMGAGEAFFGQGTRLTVV.

This clonotype was seen many times. The chain uses TRBV7-9 and TRBJ2-1, with TRBD1 matching 9 bases. CDR3 size: 14 residues. Germline V gene data show CDR1 as SEHNR and CDR2 as FQNEAQ (reference sequence). The ends lost 5 bases at V and 8 bases at J; junction bases unmatched: 7. The CDR3, as DNA: TGTGCCAGCAGCATGGACAGGGGCCAGGATGAGCAGTTCTTC. Protein product: CASSMDRGQDEQFF. Full variable domain (outside the CDR3, taken from reference TRBV7-9 and TRBJ2-1): DTGVSQNPRHKITKRGQNVTFRCDPISEHNRLYWYRQTLGQGPEFLTYFQNEAQLEKSRLLSDRFSAERPKGSFSTLEIQRTEQGDSAMYLCASSMDRGQDEQFFGPGTRLTVL.